What follows are 20 T cell receptor beta chains derived from one specimen sequenced in a study of CD8 T cells in Susac syndrome. With random hexamers, roughly 0.45 to 1 ug RNA was reverse transcribed. One entry per CDR3 protein, called by TCRdb with MiXCR from the immunoSEQ multiplex PCR reads. The repertoire holds over 150,000 distinct CDR3 sequences, with around 94% as singletons. The sequenced sample consisted of CD4+ T cells from PBMCs. Every receptor here comes from a human donor with Susac syndrome.

The chain has TRBV27 and TRBJ1-5; TRBD1 aligns across 7 bases. V gave up 5 bases and J gave up 0 bases; unmatched junction bases: 10. The length of the CDR3 is 17 residues. Germline V gene sequence: CDR1 MNHEY, CDR2 SMNVEV (reference sequence). The CDR3: CASSPLTNRGSNQPQHF. CDR3 nucleotide sequence: TGTGCCAGCAGTCCACTTACGAACAGGGGTAGCAATCAGCCCCAGCATTTT.

The chain combines TRBV20-1 with TRBJ2-5, with 7 bases fitting TRBD2. V dropped 3 bases and J dropped 3; count of bases not matched to a gene: 13. Germline values: CDR1 DFQATT, CDR2 SNEGSKA (reference sequence). The CDR3 runs to 16 residues. The CDR3 DNA sequence: TGCAGTGCTAGCGGGGAGGGGACGTCGGGAAAAGAGACCCAGTACTTC. This gives the protein CSASGEGTSGKETQYF.

The V gene is TRBV18, the J gene TRBJ1-1; D gene unclear. Trimming stripped 0 bases from V and 4 bases from J, with 6 bases between. Germline V CDR1 and CDR2: KGHSH, LQKENI. There are 13 residues in the CDR3. The CDR3 DNA sequence: TGTGCCAGCTCACCACCCAGCTTCACTGAAGCTTTCTTT. This codes for CASSPPSFTEAFF.

This rearrangement joins TRBV5-6 to TRBJ2-3; 7 nucleotides line up with TRBD1. The V segment lost 4 bases and the J segment 5 bases; nucleotides outside the gene matches: 7. CDR1 is SGHDT, CDR2 YYEEEE, per germline. The CDR3 covers 14 residues. The chain's CDR3 is CASSRTGVGDTQYF. CDR3 DNA sequence: TGTGCCAGCAGCCGCACAGGGGTGGGAGATACGCAGTATTTT.

The V and J genes are TRBV7-9 and TRBJ2-7; weak D call: TRBD2 (6 bases). Germline CDR1 reads SEHNR; CDR2 reads FQNEAQ (reference sequence). Deletions cut 1 base from V and 3 bases from J, with 10 bases between. CDR3 size: 14 residues. CDR3 DNA: TGTGCCAGCAGCTTAGGGGTTAGCGGCTACGAGCAGTACTTC. Translation: CASSLGVSGYEQYF.

A single count supports this clonotype. The chain joins TRBV6-2 or TRBV6-3 to TRBJ2-1; D is unresolved. CDR1 MNHEY and CDR2 SVGEGT come from the germline V gene. The CDR3 length is 11 residues. V was trimmed by 3 bases and J by 7 bases, leaving 4 bases between them. CDR3 sequence (DNA): TGTGCCAGCAGTTATTCGAATGAGCAGTTCTTC. Protein product: CASSYSNEQFF.

The rearrangement links TRBV12-3 or TRBV12-4 to TRBJ1-2; no reliable D call. The CDR3 contains 14 residues. Trimming shortened V by 2 bases and J by 1 base, and 8 bases separated the two germline ends. The CDR3 nucleotides are TGTGCCAGCAGTTTAAGGCGGATTAACTATGGCTACACCTTC. It yields the protein CASSLRRINYGYTF.

This chain links TRBV7-2 with TRBJ2-7; 9 positions agree with TRBD2. Trimming removed 1 base from V and 6 bases from J; junction bases left unmatched: 7. Per germline, CDR1 SGHTA and CDR2 FQGNSA. CDR3 length: 15 residues. The CDR3: CASSLGLSGRSEQYF. The CDR3 nucleotides are TGTGCCAGCAGCTTAGGGCTTAGCGGGAGATCCGAGCAGTACTTC.

The chain couples TRBV29-1 to TRBJ2-1; maybe TRBD2 (5 bases). V lost 0 bases and J 10 bases, leaving 16 bases between the germline ends. Germline lookup yields CDR1 SQVTM and CDR2 ANQGSEA. The CDR3 loop spans 14 amino acids. In nucleotides, the CDR3 is TGCAGCGTTGAAGATCGATGGGGAGCGAAGGAGCAGTTCTTC. This translates into CSVEDRWGAKEQFF.

The V call is TRBV28, the J call TRBJ1-5; D is undetermined. Between the trimmed V and J ends, which lost 6 bases and 1 base, there was a span of 7 bases. Per germline, CDR1 MDHEN and CDR2 SYDVKM. The CDR3 length is 13 residues. CDR3 sequence reads: CASSVTSNQPQHF. CDR3 nucleotide sequence: TGTGCCAGCAGCGTGACAAGCAATCAGCCCCAGCATTTT.

The chain recombines TRBV7-2 with TRBJ2-5; D gene uncertain. CDR3 size: 12 residues. Trimming left V 5 bases short and J 14 bases short, with 18 bases between. Looked up from germline, CDR1 is SGHTA and CDR2 is FQGNSA. As DNA, the CDR3 is TGTGCCAGCAGCACCGGGCCCCCTGCCATCTACTTC. Translated, it gives CASSTGPPAIYF.

J is TRBJ2-3 and V is TRBV20-1; D is undetermined. Trimming removed 1 base from V and 0 bases from J, with 11 bases in between. Germline V gene sequence: CDR1 DFQATT, CDR2 SNEGSKA (reference sequence). This CDR3 has 15 amino acids. The CDR3 here is CSARVPATSTDTQYF. The CDR3 nucleotides are TGCAGTGCTAGAGTGCCAGCGACTAGCACAGATACGCAGTATTTT.

The chain combines TRBV6-6 with TRBJ1-1, with a tentative D call TRBD1 (6 bases). The germline CDR1 and CDR2 sequences are MNHNY and SVGAGI (reference sequence). The CDR3 runs to 15 residues. Trimming took off 5 bases at V and 11 bases at J, with 24 bases between the two ends. The CDR3 loop reads CASSTDRDRLGWAFF. CDR3 coding DNA: TGTGCCAGCAGTACCGATCGAGACAGGCTGGGGTGGGCTTTCTTT.

The chain employs TRBV19 and TRBJ2-2; 9 positions agree with TRBD2. The CDR3 totals 15 residues. Germline V lookup: CDR1 LNHDA, CDR2 SQIVND (reference sequence). The V and J ends lost 3 bases and 4 bases, in that order; junction bases with no gene match: 3. As DNA, the CDR3 is TGTGCCAGTAGTATCCGCGGGAGGGGCACCGGGGAGCTGTTTTTT. Translating gives CASSIRGRGTGELFF.

This chain connects TRBV4-3 to TRBJ1-2, with D perhaps matching TRBD1 (5 bases). Germline lookup yields CDR1 LGHNA and CDR2 YSLEER. Between the trimmed V and J ends, which lost 1 base and 8 bases, there was a span of 8 bases. The CDR3 extends over 12 amino acids. The CDR3 region has the DNA TGCGCCAGCAGCCAAGGAGGGGTCGGCTACACCTTC. As protein: CASSQGGVGYTF.

This clonotype occurred once. V gene TRBV11-2 combines with J gene TRBJ1-4; TRBD1 agrees at 8 bases. Germline V gene lookup returns CDR1 SGHAT and CDR2 FQNNGV. Germline trimming cut 4 bases from V and 11 bases from J; bases unmatched to any gene: 9. CDR3 size: 14 residues. The CDR3 region has the DNA TGTGCCAGCAGCTCCCAGGGGGCCTTGGGGAAACTGTTTTTT. Protein sequence: CASSSQGALGKLFF.

The chain links TRBV23-1 to TRBJ1-2; D is ambiguous. TRBV23-1 is noted as an ORF with a role that remains uncertain. This CDR3 contains 12 residues. V was pared by 5 bases and J by 5 bases, with 9 bases between. The CDR3: CASSGSEYGYTF. As DNA, the CDR3 is TGCGCCAGCAGTGGTAGCGAGTATGGCTACACCTTC.

CDR3 in amino acids: CASSPQGNGSPLHF. For the CDR3, the DNA is TGTGCCAGCAGCCCACAGGGGAATGGGTCACCCCTCCACTTT. This chain uses TRBV11-2 with TRBJ1-6; 7 nucleotides line up with TRBD1. The V and J ends lost 5 bases and 10 bases, in that order; junction bases with no gene match: 8. This CDR3 has 14 amino acids. The germline V gene has CDR1 SGHAT and CDR2 FQNNGV.

The chain couples TRBV29-1 to TRBJ1-1; weak D call: TRBD1 (5 bases). Germline V lookup: CDR1 SQVTM, CDR2 ANQGSEA. Trimming took off 3 bases at V and 2 bases at J, with 7 bases between the two ends. The CDR3 extends over 12 amino acids. DNA of the CDR3: TGCAGCGTTGACCGGGGCAACACTGAAGCTTTCTTT. It encodes CSVDRGNTEAFF.

This chain uses TRBV27 with TRBJ2-7; a weak D match, TRBD2 (5 bases). The germline CDR1 and CDR2 sequences are MNHEY and SMNVEV (reference sequence). The CDR3 runs 12 residues. Trimming took off 6 bases at V and 1 base at J, with 7 bases between the two ends. CDR3 in amino acids: CASRRTSYEQYF. The CDR3 nucleotides are TGTGCCAGCAGGCGGACTTCCTACGAGCAGTACTTC.